These 16 T cell receptor beta chains were all obtained from the same sample, sequenced in a study of blood T cell repertoires in COVID-19. Sequencing was performed with immunoSEQ multiplex PCR; in TCRdb, only in-frame clones are kept and a portion is missing. The data hold 250,000 to 350,000 clones, with 75% to 90% observed a single time. Sequenced: peripheral blood. The source is a woman between 40 and 50 years old who had recovered from COVID-19.

This clone was recorded once. This rearrangement joins TRBV6-1 to TRBJ2-7; the D gene is possibly TRBD2 (6 bases). The CDR3 spans 16 residues. Per germline, CDR1 MNHNS and CDR2 SASEGT. The V end was cut by 1 base, the J end by 4 bases, with 17 bases between. CDR3 in DNA: TGTGCCAGCAGTGAAGTCGGGAGTAGGCATTTTTACGAGCAGTACTTC. Its protein product is CASSEVGSRHFYEQYF.

This sequence joins TRBV5-6 and TRBJ2-2; D possibly corresponds to TRBD2 (5 bases). The CDR3 covers 17 residues. Germline V gene sequence: CDR1 SGHDT, CDR2 YYEEEE. V lost 1 base and J 4 bases, leaving 17 bases between the germline ends. The CDR3 reads CASSLYAAGGGTGELFF. Written as DNA, the CDR3 is TGTGCCAGCAGCTTGTACGCGGCGGGTGGAGGCACCGGGGAGCTGTTTTTT.

This sequence joins TRBV30 and TRBJ1-5; D uncertain. This CDR3 is 12 amino acids long. The germline gives CDR1 GTSNPN, CDR2 SVGIG (reference sequence). With 1 base removed from V and 4 bases from J, the gap between germline ends came to 5 bases. The CDR3: CAWSAANQPQHF. CDR3 in DNA: TGTGCCTGGAGTGCCGCGAATCAGCCCCAGCATTTT.

Here the CDR3 reads CASSLLAENTGELFF. In nucleotides, the CDR3 is TGTGCCAGCAGTTTGCTAGCGGAGAACACCGGGGAGCTGTTTTTT. V gene TRBV28 combines with J gene TRBJ2-2, with TRBD2 identical over 7 bases. V was clipped by 3 bases and J by 1 base; unmatched bases: 2. This CDR3 has 15 amino acids. Germline CDR1 MDHEN, CDR2 SYDVKM.

The chain uses TRBV3-1 (or the pseudogene TRBV3-2) and TRBJ1-5, with D maybe TRBD1 (6 bases). Trimming pared 3 bases from V and 6 bases from J, leaving 12 bases between. Germline CDR1 and CDR2: LGHDT and YNNKEL (reference sequence). This CDR3 is 14 amino acids long. The CDR3 sequence is CASSQQQGGQPQHF. As DNA, the CDR3 is TGTGCCAGCAGCCAGCAACAGGGCGGTCAGCCCCAGCATTTT.

CDR3 amino acids: CASSFPRERTSQETQYF. In DNA, the CDR3 is TGTGCCAGCAGCTTCCCACGAGAAAGGACTAGCCAAGAGACCCAGTACTTC. The V gene is TRBV7-6, the J gene TRBJ2-5, with TRBD2 identical over 7 bases. CDR3 length equals 17 residues. V lost 3 bases, J lost 1 base, and 11 bases stayed unmatched. The V gene's germline CDR1 is SGHVS and CDR2 FNYEAQ. Full variable domain (rest looked up from reference TRBV7-6 and TRBJ2-5): GAGVSQSPRYKVTKRGQDVALRCDPISGHVSLYWYRQALGQGPEFLTYFNYEAQQDKSGLPNDRFSAERPEGSISTLTIQRTEQRDSAMYRCASSFPRERTSQETQYFGPGTRLLVL.

This chain connects TRBV15 to TRBJ2-7, with TRBD2 matching over 14 bases. The CDR3 sequence is 16 residues long. Trimming took 4 bases from V and 1 from J; bases not matched to a gene: 3. The germline V gene has CDR1 LNHNV and CDR2 YYDKDF (reference sequence). In DNA, the CDR3 is TGTGCCACCAGCACGGGACTAGCGGGAGTTTCCTACGAGCAGTACTTC. As protein: CATSTGLAGVSYEQYF.

V and J are TRBV9 and TRBJ2-5, with 7 bases lining up with TRBD2. CDR1 is SGDLS, CDR2 YYNGEE, per germline. CDR3 length equals 15 residues. With V trimmed by 0 bases and J by 1 base, 3 bases remained unmatched. This CDR3 reads CASSVEAGVQETQYF. The CDR3 DNA follows: TGTGCCAGCAGCGTAGAGGCGGGAGTCCAAGAGACCCAGTACTTC.

The chain recombines TRBV2 with TRBJ1-5, with TRBD1 identical over 7 bases. The germline V gene has CDR1 SNHLY and CDR2 FYNNEI. V lost 6 bases to trimming and J lost 13 bases; unmatched junction nucleotides: 12. The CDR3 loop spans 13 amino acids. CDR3 sequence (DNA): TGTGCCAGCAGGGATTCGGACAGGCACGAACAGCATTTT. It yields the protein CASRDSDRHEQHF.

The chain links TRBV27 to TRBJ2-1, with D uncertain. The CDR3 has 16 residues. Germline V CDR1 and CDR2: MNHEY, SMNVEV (reference sequence). Trimming stripped 0 bases from V and 2 bases from J, with 11 bases between. Here the CDR3 DNA reads TGTGCCAGCAGTTTATCGGTGGCTCTCCCCTACAATGAGCAGTTCTTC. This gives the protein CASSLSVALPYNEQFF.

The V and J genes are TRBV2 and TRBJ1-2; tentative D call: TRBD1 (6 bases). CDR3 size: 13 residues. Germline CDR1 SNHLY, CDR2 FYNNEI. V shed 6 bases and J shed 3 bases, with 11 bases lying between them. The CDR3 DNA reads as TGTGCCAGCAGGGGGGACAAATACTATGGCTACACCTTC. Its protein product is CASRGDKYYGYTF. The full variable domain, in which reference TRBV2 and TRBJ1-2 provide the parts outside the CDR3, is EPEVTQTPSHQVTQMGQEVILRCVPISNHLYFYWYRQILGQKVEFLVSFYNNEISEKSEIFDDQFSVERPDGSNFTLKIRSTKLEDSAMYFCASRGDKYYGYTFGSGTRLTVV.

The chain employs TRBV7-9 and TRBJ2-5; 8 bases match TRBD1. Trimming took 4 bases from V and 5 from J; bases not matched to a gene: 15. Germline loops: CDR1 SEHNR, CDR2 FQNEAQ (reference sequence). This CDR3 spans 17 amino acids. CDR3 residues: CASSSLSRTGIMETQYF. CDR3 DNA sequence: TGTGCCAGCAGCTCCCTCTCGCGGACAGGGATAATGGAGACCCAGTACTTC.

The chain employs TRBV19 and TRBJ2-1; possibly TRBD2 for D (6 bases). V was shortened by 7 bases and J by 4 bases, with 20 bases between the two germline ends. Germline CDR1 LNHDA, CDR2 SQIVND (reference sequence). The CDR3 is 16 residues long. CDR3 region: CASKDRDSTLYNEQFF. The CDR3 DNA follows: TGTGCCAGTAAGGACCGGGACTCTACCTTATACAATGAGCAGTTCTTC.

The rearrangement joins TRBV5-1 to TRBJ2-3, with D possibly matching TRBD2 (5 bases). The germline CDR1 and CDR2 sequences are SGHRS and YFSETQ. The CDR3 spans 15 residues. V lost 0 bases and J lost 0, with 8 bases in between. In DNA, the CDR3 is TGCGCCAGCAGCTTGGCCCGGGGAAGCACAGATACGCAGTATTTT. It specifies CASSLARGSTDTQYF.

The chain couples TRBV24-1 to TRBJ2-5; D gene ambiguous. The CDR3 runs to 14 residues. V was clipped by 2 bases and J by 5 bases, with 11 bases between them. The germline V gene has CDR1 KGHDR and CDR2 SFDVKD. The CDR3 bases are TGTGCCACCAGTGATTCGCTGGCCGGGGAGACCCAGTACTTC. Encoded protein: CATSDSLAGETQYF.

A few counts support this clone. This chain uses TRBV5-6 with TRBJ1-5; D gene unclear. The CDR3 spans 12 residues. The V end lost 3 bases, the J end lost 5 bases, and 6 bases lay between the germline ends. Germline assignment: CDR1 SGHDT and CDR2 YYEEEE. DNA of the CDR3: TGTGCCAGCAGCTCGAGTCATCAGCCCCAGCATTTT. It encodes CASSSSHQPQHF.